Reported below is one TCR beta chain. Its recognized antigen is unknown. No much larger clone exists at a distance of one base, and base qualities are not known. These data belong to a study of blood T cell repertoires in COVID-19 (TCRdb year 2020). In the study overall: Samples from collaborators originated in the United States, Italy and Spain and spanned both the acute and convalescent phases of COVID-19. Samples were obtained from the ongoing ImmuneRACE study (first 160 participants) and from over 1,000 subjects provided by 6 global collaborators. The prospective study material was composed of cDNA or gDNA derived from T cells, B-cell-depleted T cells, or PBMCs. The repertoires were released in a freely available public database intended as a resource for research on the immune response to SARS-CoV-2. Subjects who had been exposed to COVID-19, were actively infected with it, or had recovered from it provided the deeply sampled blood TCRbeta repertoires that made up the dataset. HLA class I and class II types, where available, came from metadata supplied by the sample provider rather than from assay-based typing. A de-identified subject ID, COVID-19 status, age in years and sex were almost always included in the sample metadata.

General study outcomes and caveats: The quantity of clinical and demographic metadata differed by source and by participant and was supplied without curation.

V trim: 6 bases; J trim: 2 bases; unmatched bases: 3. CDR1 and CDR2 are drawn from the germline V gene (reference sequence): MNHEY, SMNVEV. The CDR3 spans 14 residues, from the cysteine through the phenylalanine. The only DNA kept is the CDR3, 42 bases in frame from the first base. Collaborating institutions collected whole blood in K2EDTA tubes following their own protocols. For TCRbeta analysis, collaborators shipped samples in one of three forms: frozen whole blood, isolated PBMCs, or DNA extracted from either of those sample types. TCRbeta CDR3 regions were amplified from genomic DNA using the immunoSEQ Assay, a bias-controlled multiplex PCR. Turning to the authors' computational methods: The number of nucleated cells in each sample was estimated from the amplification of reference gene primers within the assay. To quantify the absolute abundance of each unique TCRbeta CDR3 rearrangement, sequence reads were collapsed and filtered. Productive Simpson clonality was computed per sample as the square root of Simpson's diversity index over productive rearrangements. Held by TCRdb, this immuneACCESS table contains in-frame sequences only and omits some clones. Under half of the omission traces to an unresolved V gene where checked; the cause of the rest is unknown. V, J and clone size derive from that table, while D and trimming were established from the DNA sequence. The table for this sample lists some 110,000 clones; 82% of them were counted only once. The ten largest account for less than 8% of the sample.

The chain is encoded by TRBV27 joined to TRBJ2-1; 8 junctional bases match TRBD1. The sequencing sample was made of peripheral blood. The clonotype was recovered from a man between 65 and 80 years old with acute or convalescent COVID-19. The sequenced DNA: TGTGCCAGCAGCTCCAGGGGGCCCTACAATGAGCAGTTCTTC. Translation gives CASSSRGPYNEQFF.